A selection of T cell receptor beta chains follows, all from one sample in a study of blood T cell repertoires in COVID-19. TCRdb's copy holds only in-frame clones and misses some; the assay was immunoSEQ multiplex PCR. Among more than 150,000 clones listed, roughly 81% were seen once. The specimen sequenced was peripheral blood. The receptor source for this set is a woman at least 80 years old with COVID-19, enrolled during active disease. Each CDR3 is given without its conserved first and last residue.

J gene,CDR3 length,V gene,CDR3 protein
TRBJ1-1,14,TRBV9,ASSVGQGGLNTEAF
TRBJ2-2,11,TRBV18,ASSRAGDGELF
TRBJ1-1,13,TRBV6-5,ASSPPGMGGTEAF
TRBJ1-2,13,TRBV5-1,ASSQRQGFNYGYT
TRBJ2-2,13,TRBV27,ASSFGDRVSGELF
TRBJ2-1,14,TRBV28,ASSLFGVSSYNEQF
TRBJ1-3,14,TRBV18,ASSLGPLSSGNTIY
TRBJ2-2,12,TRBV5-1,ASRSRANTGELF
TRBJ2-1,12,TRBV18,ASSPGTGAYEQF
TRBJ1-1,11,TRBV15,ATRRNWERQAF
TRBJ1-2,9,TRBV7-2,ASSLAVGYT
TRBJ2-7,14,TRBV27,ASSLSQQGAFDEQY
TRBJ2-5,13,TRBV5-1,ASSLVVYGAGTQY
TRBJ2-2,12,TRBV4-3,ASSQALASGELF
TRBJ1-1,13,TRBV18,ASSRIQGAGTEAF
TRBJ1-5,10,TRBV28,ASRIRGQPQH
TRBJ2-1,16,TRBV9,ASSPTGGQGSSYNEQF
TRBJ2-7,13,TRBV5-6,ASSLGMGVAYEQY
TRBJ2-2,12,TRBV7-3,ASSFISNTGELF
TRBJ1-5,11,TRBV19,ASSTGGRQPQH
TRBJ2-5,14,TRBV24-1,ATSDLKLAAEETQY
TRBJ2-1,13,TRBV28,ASSPRTSSYNEQF
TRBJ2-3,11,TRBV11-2,ASSLGEADTQY
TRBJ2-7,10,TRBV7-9,ASSPDRYEQY
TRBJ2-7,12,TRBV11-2,ASSLARGSYEQY
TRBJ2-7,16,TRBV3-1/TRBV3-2,ASSQETRTSGRYYEQY